This T cell receptor beta chain derives from a study of cytomegalovirus exposure and HLA in healthy donors. The study, taken as a whole, reports: Later analysis identified a missense DCLRE1C variant that was linked to TCR beta V- and J-gene trimming. The analysis excluded some indistinguishable V segments, including TRBV6-2 and TRBV6-3.

13 Jbeta primers and 60 Vbeta primers were used for the PCR. The protocol was immunoSEQ multiplex PCR, while the TCRdb copy is restricted to in-frame clones and leaves out a portion. Of about 160,000 clones in the sample, around 78% were seen once. This CDR3 region has 18 residues. Per germline, CDR1 LNHDA and CDR2 SQIVND (reference sequence). V trimming: 3 bases; J trimming: 4 bases; junction bases outside the gene matches: 11. As to this clone: What it recognizes is unknown.

Sequencing used PBMCs. The chain recombines TRBV19 with TRBJ2-2, with TRBD2 identical over 10 bases. The origin of this receptor is a female donor in good health and CMV-seronegative. The CDR3 DNA is TGTGCCAGTAGTATCCCCGGGCTAGCGGGGGTTGCCACCGGGGAGCTGTTTTTT. It specifies CASSIPGLAGVATGELFF.